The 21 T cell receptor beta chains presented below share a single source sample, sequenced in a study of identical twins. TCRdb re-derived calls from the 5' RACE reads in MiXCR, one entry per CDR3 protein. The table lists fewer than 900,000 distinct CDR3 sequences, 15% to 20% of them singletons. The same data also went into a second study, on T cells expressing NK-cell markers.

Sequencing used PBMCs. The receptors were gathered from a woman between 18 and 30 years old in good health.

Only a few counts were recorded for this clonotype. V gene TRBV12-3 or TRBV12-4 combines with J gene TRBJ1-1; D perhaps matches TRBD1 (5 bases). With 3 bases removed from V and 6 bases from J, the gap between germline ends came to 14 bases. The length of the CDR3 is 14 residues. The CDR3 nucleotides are TGTGCCAGCAGTTTGGGGCAGGCTACTTCTGAAGCTTTCTTT. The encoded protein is CASSLGQATSEAFF.

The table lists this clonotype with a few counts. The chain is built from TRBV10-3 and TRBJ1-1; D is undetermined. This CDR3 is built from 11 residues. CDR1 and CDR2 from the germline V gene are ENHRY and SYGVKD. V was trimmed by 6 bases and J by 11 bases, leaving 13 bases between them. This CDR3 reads CAIRDHMGAFF. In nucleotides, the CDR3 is TGTGCCATCAGGGACCATATGGGGGCTTTCTTT.

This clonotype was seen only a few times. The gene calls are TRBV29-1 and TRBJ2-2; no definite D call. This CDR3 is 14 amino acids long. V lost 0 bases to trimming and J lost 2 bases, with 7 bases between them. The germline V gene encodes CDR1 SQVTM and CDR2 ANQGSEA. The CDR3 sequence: CSVEDLANTGELFF. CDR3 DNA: TGCAGCGTTGAAGATCTTGCAAACACCGGGGAGCTGTTTTTT.

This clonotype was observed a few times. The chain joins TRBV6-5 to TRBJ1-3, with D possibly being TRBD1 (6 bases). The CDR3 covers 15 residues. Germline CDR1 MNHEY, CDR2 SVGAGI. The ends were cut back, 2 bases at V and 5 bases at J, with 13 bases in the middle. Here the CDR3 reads CASSYDRGQRNTIYF. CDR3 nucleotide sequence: TGTGCCAGCAGTTACGATCGGGGGCAGAGAAACACCATATATTTT.

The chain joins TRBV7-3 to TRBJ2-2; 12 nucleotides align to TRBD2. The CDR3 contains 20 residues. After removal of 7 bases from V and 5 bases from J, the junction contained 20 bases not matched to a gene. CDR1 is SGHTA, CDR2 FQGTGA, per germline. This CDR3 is CASTLRTAPSGGARTGELFF. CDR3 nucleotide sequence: TGTGCCAGCACCCTTCGTACGGCGCCTAGCGGGGGGGCCCGAACCGGGGAGCTGTTTTTT.

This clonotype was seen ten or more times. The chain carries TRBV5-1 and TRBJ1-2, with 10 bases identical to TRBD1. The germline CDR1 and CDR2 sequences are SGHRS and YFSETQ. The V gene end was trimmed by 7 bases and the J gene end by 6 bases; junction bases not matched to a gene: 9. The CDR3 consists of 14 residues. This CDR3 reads CASARQGAGDGYTF. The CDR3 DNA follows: TGCGCCAGCGCCCGACAGGGGGCAGGTGATGGCTACACCTTC.

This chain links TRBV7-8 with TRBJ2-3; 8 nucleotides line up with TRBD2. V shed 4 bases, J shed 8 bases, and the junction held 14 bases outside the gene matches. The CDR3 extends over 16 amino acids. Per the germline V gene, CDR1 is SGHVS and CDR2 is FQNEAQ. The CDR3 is CASSSYGGAAVATQYF. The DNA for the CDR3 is TGTGCCAGCAGCTCATACGGGGGGGCAGCCGTCGCTACGCAGTATTTT.

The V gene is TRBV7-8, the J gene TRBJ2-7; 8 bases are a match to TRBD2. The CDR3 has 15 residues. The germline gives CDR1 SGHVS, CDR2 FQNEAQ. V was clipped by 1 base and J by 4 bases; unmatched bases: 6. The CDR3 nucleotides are TGTGCCAGCAGCTTAGTTTCGGGAGGGGCTTACGAGCAGTACTTC. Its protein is CASSLVSGGAYEQYF.

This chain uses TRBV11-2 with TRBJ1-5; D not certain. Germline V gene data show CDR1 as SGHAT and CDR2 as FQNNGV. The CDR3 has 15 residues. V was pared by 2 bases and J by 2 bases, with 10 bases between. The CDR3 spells CASSLSQDGNQPQHF. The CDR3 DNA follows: TGTGCCAGCAGCTTAAGCCAAGATGGCAATCAGCCCCAGCATTTT.

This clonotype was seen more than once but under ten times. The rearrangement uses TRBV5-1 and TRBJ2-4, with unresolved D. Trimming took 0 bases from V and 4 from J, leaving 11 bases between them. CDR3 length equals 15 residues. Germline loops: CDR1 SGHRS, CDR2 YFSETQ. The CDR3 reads CASSLGPGEKNIQYF. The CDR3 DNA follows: TGCGCCAGCAGCTTGGGCCCAGGAGAAAAAAACATTCAGTACTTC.

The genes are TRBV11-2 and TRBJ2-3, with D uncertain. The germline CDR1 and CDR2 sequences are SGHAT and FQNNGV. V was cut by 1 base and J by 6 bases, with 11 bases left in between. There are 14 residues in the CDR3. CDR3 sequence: CASSLGTAWDTQYF. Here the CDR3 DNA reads TGTGCCAGCAGCTTAGGAACCGCATGGGATACGCAGTATTTT.

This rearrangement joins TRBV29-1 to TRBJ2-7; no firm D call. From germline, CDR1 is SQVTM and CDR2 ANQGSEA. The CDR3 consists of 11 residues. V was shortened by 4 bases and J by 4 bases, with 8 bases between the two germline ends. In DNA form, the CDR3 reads TGCAGCGTTGGGAAAGCATACGAGCAGTACTTC. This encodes CSVGKAYEQYF.

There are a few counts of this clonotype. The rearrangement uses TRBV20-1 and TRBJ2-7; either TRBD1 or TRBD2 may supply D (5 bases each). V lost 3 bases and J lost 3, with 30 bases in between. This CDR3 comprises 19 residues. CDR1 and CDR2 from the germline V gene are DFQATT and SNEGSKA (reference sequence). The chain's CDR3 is CSARSPPWGNTSTLYEQYF. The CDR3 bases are TGCAGTGCTAGGTCCCCCCCGTGGGGGAATACATCTACCCTCTACGAGCAGTACTTC.

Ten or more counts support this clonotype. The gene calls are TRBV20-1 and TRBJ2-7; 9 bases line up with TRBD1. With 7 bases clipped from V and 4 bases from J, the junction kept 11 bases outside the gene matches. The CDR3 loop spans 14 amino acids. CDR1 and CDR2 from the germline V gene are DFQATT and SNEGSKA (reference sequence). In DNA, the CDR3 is TGCAGTGTTTTACCGGGACAGGGTCGGTACGAGCAGTACTTC. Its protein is CSVLPGQGRYEQYF.

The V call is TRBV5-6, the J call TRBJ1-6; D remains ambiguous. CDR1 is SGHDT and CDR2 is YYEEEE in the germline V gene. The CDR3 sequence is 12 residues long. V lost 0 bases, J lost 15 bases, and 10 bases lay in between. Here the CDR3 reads CASSLVMGDLHF. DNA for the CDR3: TGTGCCAGCAGCTTGGTCATGGGTGACCTCCACTTT. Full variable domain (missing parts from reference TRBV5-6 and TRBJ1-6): DAGVTQSPTHLIKTRGQQVTLRCSPKSGHDTVSWYQQALGQGPQFIFQYYEEEERQRGNFPDRFSGHQFPNYSSELNVNALLLGDSALYLCASSLVMGDLHFGNGTRLTVT.

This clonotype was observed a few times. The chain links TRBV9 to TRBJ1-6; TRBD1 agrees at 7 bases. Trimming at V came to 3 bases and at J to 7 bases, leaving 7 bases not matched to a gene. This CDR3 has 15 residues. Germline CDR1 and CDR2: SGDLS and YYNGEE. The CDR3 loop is CASSADRVSNSPLHF. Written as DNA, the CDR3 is TGTGCCAGCAGCGCCGACAGGGTATCGAATTCACCCCTCCACTTT.

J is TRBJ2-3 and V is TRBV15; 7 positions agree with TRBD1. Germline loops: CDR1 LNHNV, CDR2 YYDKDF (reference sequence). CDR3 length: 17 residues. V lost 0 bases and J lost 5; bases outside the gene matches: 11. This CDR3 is CATSRDGRVAGGDTQYF. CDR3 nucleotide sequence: TGTGCCACCAGCAGAGACGGAAGGGTAGCAGGGGGAGATACGCAGTATTTT.

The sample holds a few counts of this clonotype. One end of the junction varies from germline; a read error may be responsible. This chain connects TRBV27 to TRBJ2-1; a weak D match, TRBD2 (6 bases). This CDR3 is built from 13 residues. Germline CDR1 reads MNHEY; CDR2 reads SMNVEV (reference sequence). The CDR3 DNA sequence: TGTGCCAGCGGGGGGAGCTCCCACAATGAGCAGTTCTTC. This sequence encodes CASGGSSHNEQFF.

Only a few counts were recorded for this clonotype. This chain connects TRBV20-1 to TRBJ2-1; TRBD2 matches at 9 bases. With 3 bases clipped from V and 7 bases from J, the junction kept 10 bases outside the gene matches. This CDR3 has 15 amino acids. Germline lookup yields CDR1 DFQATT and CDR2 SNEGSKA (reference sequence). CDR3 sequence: CSASVLASGVNEQFF. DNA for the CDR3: TGCAGTGCTAGCGTGTTGGCTAGCGGGGTAAATGAGCAGTTCTTC.

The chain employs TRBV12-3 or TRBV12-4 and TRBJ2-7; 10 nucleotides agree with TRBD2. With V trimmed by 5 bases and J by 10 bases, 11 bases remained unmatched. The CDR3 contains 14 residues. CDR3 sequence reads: CASSLSGAGGGQYF. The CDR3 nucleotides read TGTGCCAGCAGTCTGTCGGGAGCGGGGGGGGGTCAGTACTTC.

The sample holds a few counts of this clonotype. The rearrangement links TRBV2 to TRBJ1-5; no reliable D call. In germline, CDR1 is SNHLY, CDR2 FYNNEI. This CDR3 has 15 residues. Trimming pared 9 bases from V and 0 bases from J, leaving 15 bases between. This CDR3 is CASKRRAYSNQPQHF. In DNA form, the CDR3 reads TGTGCCAGTAAAAGGAGGGCCTATAGCAATCAGCCCCAGCATTTT.